One and the same sample provided the 26 T cell receptor beta chains below, sequenced in a study of beta chain features in type 1 diabetes. Study results and caveats: In all four CD4+ subsets, TCRB CDR3 length was significantly, moderately reduced in type 1 diabetes.

Their antigens remain unidentified. Sequenced material consisted of expressed TCRB transcripts (all of the isolated RNA was reverse transcribed). Produced via immunoSEQ multiplex PCR; TCRdb's table is partial and in-frame only. The sample lists more than 300,000 clones; roughly a tenth were seen once. The sequenced material came from central memory CD4+ T cells from blood. The source of these receptors is a man younger than 45 with type 1 diabetes.

This clone was recorded a few times. The chain combines TRBV6-6 with TRBJ2-2, with TRBD1 identical over 9 bases. Unmatched junction bases numbered 0, after V lost 6 bases and J lost 1 base. CDR1 is MNHNY, CDR2 SVGAGI, per germline (reference sequence). The CDR3 is 14 amino acids. For the CDR3, the DNA is TGTGCCAGCAGGGGACAGGGGAACACCGGGGAGCTGTTTTTT. Residues: CASRGQGNTGELFF.

This clone was counted between two and nine times. The J gene is TRBJ1-5, the V gene TRBV6-5; TRBD1 matches 8 bases. CDR1 is MNHEY, CDR2 SVGAGI, per germline. With V trimmed by 8 bases and J by 7 bases, 7 bases remained unmatched. This CDR3 has 13 amino acids. The CDR3 DNA follows: TGTGCCAGCCGGACAGGGCAAGGGCAGCCCCAGCATTTT. It is translated as CASRTGQGQPQHF.

This rearrangement joins TRBV7-9 to TRBJ2-5; 8 bases match TRBD1. The last part of the DNA fits TRBJ2-7 better; the J call may be wrong. In germline, CDR1 is SEHNR, CDR2 FQNEAQ (reference sequence). The CDR3 extends over 14 amino acids. The CDR3: CASSLQGALTEQYF. CDR3 bases: TGTGCCAGCAGCTTACAGGGGGCGCTTACCGAGCAGTACTTC.

This clone was seen a few times. The V call is TRBV7-2, the J call TRBJ2-7; the D gene is possibly TRBD2 (5 bases). This CDR3 has 17 residues. CDR1 is SGHTA, CDR2 FQGNSA, per germline. Trimming took 1 base from V and 4 from J, leaving 20 bases between them. CDR3 in DNA: TGTGCCAGCAGCTTAGAACGCGGTCCGAGGGCTCAGTACGAGCAGTACTTC. It translates to CASSLERGPRAQYEQYF. Based on the CDR3 plus reference TRBV7-2 and TRBJ2-7, the full variable domain is GAGVSQSPSNKVTEKGKDVELRCDPISGHTALYWYRQSLGQGLEFLIYFQGNSAPDKSGLPSDRFSAERTGGSVSTLTIQRTQQEDSAVYLCASSLERGPRAQYEQYFGPGTRLTVT.

This clone was seen a few times. The chain is built from TRBV2 and TRBJ2-7, with D possibly being TRBD1 or TRBD2 (6 bases each). Per germline, CDR1 SNHLY and CDR2 FYNNEI. This CDR3 has 14 residues. V lost 6 bases and J 3 bases, leaving 15 bases between the germline ends. CDR3 nucleotide sequence: TGTGCCAGCAGACTAGGGGGGTCCGACTACGAGCAGTACTTC. As protein: CASRLGGSDYEQYF.

This clone was detected only a few times. The gene calls are TRBV6-5 and TRBJ1-3, with D maybe TRBD1 (5 bases). This CDR3 has 14 residues. V lost 11 bases, J lost 0 bases, and 14 bases lay in between. CDR1 is MNHEY and CDR2 is SVGAGI in the germline V gene. For the CDR3, the DNA is TGTGCCGTTCAGGGTACCCTCTCTGGAAACACCATATATTTT. As protein: CAVQGTLSGNTIYF.

This clone came up a few times. The rearrangement links TRBV25-1 to TRBJ2-1; D possibly uses TRBD1 or TRBD2 (5 bases each). The CDR3 sequence is 15 residues long. Germline V lookup: CDR1 MGHDK, CDR2 SYGVNS. Trimming stripped 4 bases from V and 5 bases from J, with 15 bases between. Here the CDR3 reads CASSASGRADNEQFF. CDR3 DNA sequence: TGTGCCAGCAGTGCATCAGGGCGGGCGGACAATGAGCAGTTCTTC.

The chain combines TRBV19 with TRBJ2-2; weak D call: TRBD2 (6 bases). The germline V gene encodes CDR1 LNHDA and CDR2 SQIVND (reference sequence). The length of the CDR3 is 16 residues. V was clipped by 3 bases and J by 4 bases, with 15 bases between them. As DNA, the CDR3 is TGTGCCAGTAGTATTTCGGAGGGATGGACCACCGGGGAGCTGTTTTTT. Translated, it gives CASSISEGWTTGELFF.

This clone was detected a few times. The rearrangement uses TRBV9 and TRBJ2-2, with D maybe TRBD1 (5 bases). Per germline, CDR1 SGDLS and CDR2 YYNGEE. With 0 bases removed from V and 6 bases from J, the gap between germline ends came to 6 bases. CDR3 length equals 13 residues. For the CDR3, the DNA is TGTGCCAGCAGCGTAGAAGGGGCCGGGGAGCTGTTTTTT. This sequence encodes CASSVEGAGELFF.

This clone was found a few times. The V call is TRBV29-1, the J call TRBJ1-1; D ambiguous. The V gene lost 4 bases and the J gene lost 6 bases, with 15 bases spanning the gap. The CDR3 sequence is 13 residues long. Germline V CDR1 and CDR2: SQVTM, ANQGSEA. CDR3 bases: TGCAGCGTTGTAAGACCCTCTGAGCCTGAAGCTTTCTTT. Translation: CSVVRPSEPEAFF. Complete variable domain (other parts from reference TRBV29-1 and TRBJ1-1): SAVISQKPSRDICQRGTSLTIQCQVDSQVTMMFWYRQQPGQSLTLIATANQGSEATYESGFVIDKFPISRPNLTFSTLTVSNMSPEDSSIYLCSVVRPSEPEAFFGQGTRLTVV.

This chain links TRBV10-2 with TRBJ2-3; D tentatively fits TRBD1 or TRBD2 (5 bases each). Germline loops: CDR1 WSHSY, CDR2 SAAADI. Trimming left V 3 bases short and J 6 bases short, with 10 bases between. This CDR3 comprises 13 residues. In nucleotides, the CDR3 is TGCGCCAGCAGTGACCCGGGGACCGATACGCAGTATTTT. Translating it yields CASSDPGTDTQYF.

V is TRBV28 and J is TRBJ1-2, with D tentatively TRBD1 (5 bases). Trimming cost V 1 base and J 4 bases, with 16 bases left between them. The CDR3 has 16 amino acids. The germline CDR1 and CDR2 sequences are MDHEN and SYDVKM. This CDR3 reads CASSLSGPITPYGYTF. CDR3 DNA sequence: TGTGCCAGCAGTTTATCGGGACCGATAACTCCCTATGGCTACACCTTC.

The chain uses TRBV7-8 and TRBJ1-5, with 7 nucleotides matching TRBD1. The CDR3 consists of 15 residues. CDR1 and CDR2 from the germline V gene are SGHVS and FQNEAQ. Trimming took 5 bases from V and 0 from J; bases not matched to a gene: 4. The CDR3 region is CASSQQGYSNQPQHF. The CDR3 DNA reads TGTGCCAGCAGCCAACAGGGGTATAGCAATCAGCCCCAGCATTTT.

The genes are TRBV2 and TRBJ2-7, with 10 bases matching TRBD1. The CDR3 sequence is 13 residues long. Germline V gives CDR1 SNHLY, CDR2 FYNNEI. The V gene end was trimmed by 6 bases and the J gene end by 7 bases; junction bases not matched to a gene: 6. CDR3 in amino acids: CASRIAGQGEQYF. The CDR3 DNA reads as TGTGCCAGCAGGATAGCGGGACAGGGGGAGCAGTACTTC.

This clone was found many times. V is TRBV7-9 and J is TRBJ2-1, with TRBD2 matching 12 bases. J lost 6 bases, V lost 4 bases, and 1 base had no gene match. The CDR3 is 14 amino acids. CDR1 is SEHNR and CDR2 is FQNEAQ in the germline V gene (reference sequence). DNA for the CDR3: TGTGCCAGCAGCTCGACTAGCGGGAGCAATGAGCAGTTCTTC. Translating it yields CASSSTSGSNEQFF.

This clone was seen repeatedly, ten times or more. This sequence joins TRBV15 and TRBJ2-1; 9 bases fit TRBD1. Germline lookup yields CDR1 LNHNV and CDR2 YYDKDF (reference sequence). The CDR3 spans 15 residues. V gave up 5 bases and J gave up 8 bases; unmatched junction bases: 10. The CDR3 region has the DNA TGTGCCACCAGCCCCATTCCGGGACAGGGCCATGAGCAGTTCTTC. Translated: CATSPIPGQGHEQFF.

This rearrangement joins TRBV18 to TRBJ1-1, with D tentatively TRBD1 (5 bases). Germline V gene lookup returns CDR1 KGHSH and CDR2 LQKENI. The CDR3 contains 16 residues. Between the trimmed V and J ends, which lost 0 bases and 1 base, there was a span of 12 bases. The CDR3 sequence: CASSPPGGPENTEAFF. The DNA of the CDR3 is TGTGCCAGCTCACCACCGGGGGGTCCGGAGAACACTGAAGCTTTCTTT.

The sample holds a few counts of this clone. This sequence joins TRBV18 and TRBJ2-5, with D uncertain. The DNA end is a closer match to TRBJ2-7, so the J assignment may be wrong. Germline loops: CDR1 KGHSH, CDR2 LQKENI. The CDR3 has 14 residues. CDR3 in amino acids: CASSFQQFSYEQYF. The CDR3 DNA reads TGTGCCAGCTCTTTTCAGCAATTCTCCTACGAGCAGTACTTC.

This rearrangement joins TRBV6-6 to TRBJ2-3; D gene uncertain. This CDR3 spans 14 amino acids. V dropped 6 bases and J dropped 0 bases, with 10 bases sitting between them. Germline CDR1 is MNHNY and CDR2 is SVGAGI (reference sequence). Here the CDR3 DNA reads TGTGCCAGCAGCAACAAAGACAGCACAGATACGCAGTATTTT. It specifies CASSNKDSTDTQYF.

This clone has a handful of counts. The rearrangement links TRBV4-2 to TRBJ2-5; 7 bases line up with TRBD2. Germline assignment: CDR1 LGHNA and CDR2 YNFKEQ. Trimming at V came to 0 bases and at J to 3 bases, leaving 19 bases not matched to a gene. The CDR3 covers 20 residues. The CDR3 region has the DNA TGTGCCAGCAGCCAAGATCTGCGAAGGTGGGGTAGCGGGCCAGAAGAGACCCAGTACTTC. Encoded protein: CASSQDLRRWGSGPEETQYF.

The rearrangement joins TRBV11-2 to TRBJ2-7; D is possibly TRBD1 (6 bases). The germline V gene encodes CDR1 SGHAT and CDR2 FQNNGV. CDR3 length: 14 amino acids. Trimming removed 2 bases at V and 9 bases at J, with 17 bases between. CDR3 sequence reads: CASSLRDTPRGQYF. DNA for the CDR3: TGTGCCAGCAGCTTAAGGGACACCCCGCGAGGGCAGTACTTC.

V and J are TRBV19 and TRBJ1-5, with 7 bases matching TRBD1. Trimming took 9 bases from V and 5 from J; bases not matched to a gene: 10. The CDR3 runs 14 residues. Germline V gene data show CDR1 as LNHDA and CDR2 as SQIVND (reference sequence). CDR3 sequence: CASGYRGPHQPQHF. The CDR3 DNA reads as TGTGCCAGCGGATACAGGGGCCCCCATCAGCCCCAGCATTTT.

The table lists this clone with a few counts. The chain links TRBV27 to TRBJ2-1, with 8 bases lining up with TRBD1. After removal of 2 bases from V and 7 bases from J, the junction contained 10 bases not matched to a gene. CDR1 and CDR2 from the germline V gene are MNHEY and SMNVEV (reference sequence). This CDR3 contains 16 residues. CDR3 residues: CASSLIPGQVRNEQFF. The CDR3 nucleotides are TGTGCCAGCAGTTTAATTCCGGGACAGGTCAGAAATGAGCAGTTCTTC.

The sample holds a few counts of this clone. This chain uses TRBV30 with TRBJ1-2; no firm D call. This CDR3 is 12 amino acids long. Trimming removed 3 bases at V and 3 bases at J, with 8 bases between. Per the germline V gene, CDR1 is GTSNPN and CDR2 is SVGIG (reference sequence). This CDR3 reads CAWSLGYYGYTF. In DNA, the CDR3 is TGTGCCTGGAGCCTGGGCTACTATGGCTACACCTTC.

This clone came up a few times. The chain recombines TRBV2 with TRBJ1-2; weak D call: TRBD1 (5 bases). This CDR3 region has 14 residues. Germline CDR1 and CDR2: SNHLY and FYNNEI. V was clipped by 5 bases and J by 4 bases, with 14 bases between them. The CDR3 spells CASSSSSGGYGYTF. The CDR3 bases are TGTGCCAGCAGTTCATCGTCTGGGGGCTATGGCTACACCTTC.

This clone was seen a few times. V usage is TRBV6-1 and J usage is TRBJ1-5; unclear D gene. With 2 bases removed from V and 9 bases from J, the gap between germline ends came to 20 bases. Germline CDR1 reads MNHNS; CDR2 reads SASEGT. The CDR3 length is 16 residues. CDR3 bases: TGTGCCAGCAGTGAACCAGTAGAAGGATTAACAATGCCCCAGCATTTT. It encodes CASSEPVEGLTMPQHF.